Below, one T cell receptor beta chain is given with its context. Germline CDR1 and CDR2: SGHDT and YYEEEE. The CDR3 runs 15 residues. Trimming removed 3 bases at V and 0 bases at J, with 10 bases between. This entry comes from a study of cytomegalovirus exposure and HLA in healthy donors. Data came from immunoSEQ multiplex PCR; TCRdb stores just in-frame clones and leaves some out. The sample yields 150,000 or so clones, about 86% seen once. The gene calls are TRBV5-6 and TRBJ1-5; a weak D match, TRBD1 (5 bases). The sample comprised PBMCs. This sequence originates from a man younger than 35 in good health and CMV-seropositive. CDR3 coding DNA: TGTGCCAGCAGCTACGGACAATATAGCAATCAGCCCCAGCATTTT. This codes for CASSYGQYSNQPQHF.